This TCR beta chain was captured in a study of human T cells and chemical hapten exposure. Overall study context: Each patient's scalp received weekly diphenylcyclopropenone throughout the roughly 24-week study. Affected patients, primarily female, had alopecia areata, totalis or universalis. Study-wide results and limits: Clustering by CDR3 similarity yielded significantly more large clusters from expanded TCRs than controls.

Sample time point: patch test 2, 6 weeks after DPC sensitization. Treatment in this sample: therapeutic diphenylcyclopropenone sensitization with weekly scalp DPC. One entry per CDR3 protein results from TCRdb running MiXCR on the RACE reads. The table lists more than 75,000 distinct CDR3 sequences, more than 8.5% of them singletons. CDR1 is SGHRS, CDR2 YFSETQ, per germline. Trimming took off 4 bases at V and 0 bases at J, with 10 bases between the two ends. The CDR3 length is 14 residues. This clonotype occurred many times. Its matching antigen is unknown. J is TRBJ1-1 and V is TRBV5-1, with a possible D match to TRBD1 (5 bases). The source of this sequence is a woman aged 25 to 39 with alopecia areata. Some clones in this sample may be carry-over from other donors' samples. The sequenced sample was whole blood, obtained in connection with sensitization to the hapten diphenylcyclopropenone (DPC). The chain's CDR3 is CASSTGPMNTEAFF. The DNA for the CDR3 is TGCGCCAGCAGCACGGGACCGATGAACACTGAAGCTTTCTTT.